Presented here are 22 T cell receptor beta chains from one specimen sequenced in a study of OX40 agonist ivuxolimab in advanced cancers. Assay: immunoSEQ multiplex PCR; the TCRdb copy retains only in-frame clones and omits some. The table lists tens of thousands of clones, around nine tenths of them singletons. The material sequenced was CD4+ or CD8+ T cells sorted from blood, taken in a trial of the OX40 agonist ivuxolimab. The receptor set was obtained from an adult with an advanced solid tumor such as melanoma, head and neck, liver or kidney cancer.

V gene TRBV7-6 combines with J gene TRBJ1-1, with 9 bases identical to TRBD1. J was trimmed by 11 bases and V by 5 bases; bases with no gene match: 12. In germline, CDR1 is SGHVS, CDR2 FNYEAQ. CDR3 length: 14 residues. The CDR3 DNA sequence: TGTGCCAGCAGCGTACAACCGGGACAGGGACGGGCTTTCTTT. Protein product: CASSVQPGQGRAFF. The variable domain in full, completed from reference TRBV7-6 and TRBJ1-1, reads GAGVSQSPRYKVTKRGQDVALRCDPISGHVSLYWYRQALGQGPEFLTYFNYEAQQDKSGLPNDRFSAERPEGSISTLTIQRTEQRDSAMYRCASSVQPGQGRAFFGQGTRLTVV.

The genes are TRBV6-5 and TRBJ1-2; D ambiguous. CDR3 length equals 10 residues. Looked up from germline, CDR1 is MNHEY and CDR2 is SVGAGI. V dropped 7 bases and J dropped 8 bases, with 8 bases sitting between them. CDR3 amino acids: CASKDWGYTF. The CDR3, as DNA: TGTGCCAGCAAGGATTGGGGCTACACCTTC.

This clone came up once. This chain joins TRBV5-1 and TRBJ1-5; D gene uncertain. This CDR3 has 15 amino acids. Germline-derived CDR1 and CDR2 are SGHRS and YFSETQ. Trimming pared 4 bases from V and 3 bases from J, leaving 14 bases between. As DNA, the CDR3 is TGCGCCAGCAGCGCCTGGCCAGCGGACAATCAGCCCCAGCATTTT. Translating gives CASSAWPADNQPQHF.

The rearrangement joins TRBV4-3 to TRBJ1-5; D unclear. The CDR3 covers 16 residues. V lost 0 bases and J lost 7, with 16 bases in between. Per germline, CDR1 LGHNA and CDR2 YSLEER. CDR3 DNA sequence: TGCGCCAGCAGCCAAGATTACGGGGTCGCGGTCCAGCCCCAGCATTTT. As protein: CASSQDYGVAVQPQHF.

V usage is TRBV6-1 and J usage is TRBJ1-2; D is unresolved. V gave up 2 bases and J gave up 4 bases, with 8 bases separating them. Germline assignment: CDR1 MNHNS and CDR2 SASEGT. There are 13 residues in the CDR3. The CDR3 loop is CASSERVGYGYTF. DNA for the CDR3: TGTGCCAGCAGTGAACGGGTGGGCTATGGCTACACCTTC.

V is TRBV19 and J is TRBJ1-4; no reliable D call. The CDR3 spans 12 residues. Trimming removed 6 bases at V and 10 bases at J, with 12 bases between. From germline, CDR1 is LNHDA and CDR2 SQIVND (reference sequence). The CDR3 spells CASRPPPRKLFF. CDR3 in DNA: TGTGCCAGTAGGCCCCCACCGCGAAAACTGTTTTTT.

The V and J genes are TRBV30 and TRBJ2-3; D is ambiguous. Germline values: CDR1 GTSNPN, CDR2 SVGIG (reference sequence). The ends were cut back, 1 base at V and 5 bases at J, with 13 bases in the middle. The CDR3 is 14 residues long. This CDR3 reads CAWSDVGMGDTQYF. For the CDR3, the DNA is TGTGCCTGGAGTGACGTGGGGATGGGAGATACGCAGTATTTT.

This clone was found once. V gene TRBV10-3 combines with J gene TRBJ2-2; D is uncertain. The germline gives CDR1 ENHRY, CDR2 SYGVKD. Deletions cut 8 bases from V and 5 bases from J, with 3 bases between. The CDR3 sequence is 10 residues long. The CDR3 DNA is TGTGCCATCGGTACCGGGGAGCTGTTTTTT. Amino acids: CAIGTGELFF.

V gene TRBV29-1 combines with J gene TRBJ2-1, with D maybe TRBD1 (6 bases). Looked up from germline, CDR1 is SQVTM and CDR2 is ANQGSEA. With 6 bases removed from V and 1 base from J, the gap between germline ends came to 10 bases. This CDR3 is built from 13 residues. CDR3 nucleotide sequence: TGCAGCGTGGGGGCCTTTTCCTACAATGAGCAGTTCTTC. Its protein is CSVGAFSYNEQFF.

The rearrangement joins TRBV7-3 to TRBJ2-1, with D tentatively TRBD2 (6 bases). V lost 2 bases, J lost 4 bases, and 12 bases lay in between. The CDR3 sequence is 15 residues long. The germline V gene encodes CDR1 SGHTA and CDR2 FQGTGA. The CDR3 nucleotides read TGTGCCAGCAGCTTAGACGTGGGGACTTACAATGAGCAGTTCTTC. Its translation: CASSLDVGTYNEQFF.

The J gene is TRBJ1-5, the V gene TRBV4-3; no clear D. Per the germline V gene, CDR1 is LGHNA and CDR2 is YSLEER. V dropped 1 base and J dropped 1 base, with 8 bases sitting between them. CDR3 length: 15 residues. The CDR3, as DNA: TGCGCCAGCAGCCAAGGGGTATTGAGCAATCAGCCCCAGCATTTT. Amino acids: CASSQGVLSNQPQHF.

CDR3 protein: CASSGISGTLGEKLFF. In DNA, the CDR3 is TGTGCCAGCAGCGGAATTTCAGGGACCCTGGGTGAAAAACTGTTTTTT. The rearrangement uses TRBV5-5 and TRBJ1-4; tentative D call: TRBD1 (5 bases). Germline assignment: CDR1 SGHKS and CDR2 YYEKEE (reference sequence). CDR3 size: 16 residues. Trimming stripped 4 bases from V and 7 bases from J, with 20 bases between.

V and J are TRBV28 and TRBJ1-4; 10 bases match TRBD1. Germline-derived CDR1 and CDR2 are MDHEN and SYDVKM. J gave up 11 bases and V 6 bases, and 9 bases lay outside the gene matches. CDR3 size: 14 residues. The CDR3 is CASSGQGDAGKLFF. CDR3 coding DNA: TGTGCCAGCAGCGGACAGGGGGACGCGGGGAAACTGTTTTTT.

The J gene is TRBJ2-5, the V gene TRBV5-1; D call uncertain. The CDR3 extends over 13 amino acids. Trimming took off 0 bases at V and 4 bases at J, with 7 bases between the two ends. CDR1 SGHRS and CDR2 YFSETQ come from the germline V gene. CDR3 residues: CASSLEGPETQYF. In DNA form, the CDR3 reads TGCGCCAGCAGCTTGGAGGGCCCAGAGACCCAGTACTTC.

The gene calls are TRBV5-1 and TRBJ2-5, with 14 bases identical to TRBD2. The CDR3 consists of 15 residues. With V trimmed by 4 bases and J by 14 bases, 13 bases remained unmatched. Looked up from germline, CDR1 is SGHRS and CDR2 is YFSETQ. The CDR3 nucleotides read TGCGCCAGCAGCCCTCCCCCCGGGACTAGCGGGGGAGCTTACTTC. Amino acid sequence: CASSPPPGTSGGAYF.

V is TRBV4-3 and J is TRBJ2-3; TRBD2 matches 7 bases. Germline V gene lookup returns CDR1 LGHNA and CDR2 YSLEER. V lost 3 bases, J lost 1 base, and 4 bases stayed unmatched. This CDR3 spans 15 amino acids. The CDR3 loop reads CASSQGGDRTDTQYF. In nucleotides, the CDR3 is TGCGCCAGCAGCCAGGGGGGGGATCGCACAGATACGCAGTATTTT.

This chain uses TRBV6-5 with TRBJ2-7; no firm D call. Germline V lookup: CDR1 MNHEY, CDR2 SVGAGI. Trimming shortened V by 2 bases and J by 1 base, and 9 bases separated the two germline ends. This CDR3 has 14 residues. CDR3 nucleotide sequence: TGTGCCAGCAGTTACGGGCTAGAATCCTACGAGCAGTACTTC. The encoded protein is CASSYGLESYEQYF.

A single count supports this clone. The rearrangement links TRBV4-3 to TRBJ1-1; no clear D. The CDR3 totals 15 residues. Trimming removed 4 bases at V and 0 bases at J, with 12 bases between. Germline CDR1 reads LGHNA; CDR2 reads YSLEER. The DNA for the CDR3 is TGCGCCAGCAGCCGAGGCGGGGTCGTGAACACTGAAGCTTTCTTT. Translated, it gives CASSRGGVVNTEAFF.

The chain couples TRBV6-1 to TRBJ1-2; D uncertain. V lost 3 bases and J 4 bases, leaving 12 bases between the germline ends. CDR3 length: 14 residues. Germline loops: CDR1 MNHNS, CDR2 SASEGT. The CDR3 here is CASSDPGRPYGYTF. The CDR3 DNA reads as TGTGCCAGCAGTGATCCCGGACGGCCCTATGGCTACACCTTC.

This CDR3 is CASSPTLAGRRNEQFF. CDR3 coding DNA: TGTGCCAGCAGTCCGACCCTTGCGGGGAGGAGGAATGAGCAGTTCTTC. V usage is TRBV27 and J usage is TRBJ2-1, with D perhaps matching TRBD2 (6 bases). V gave up 5 bases and J gave up 7 bases, with 21 bases separating them. CDR1 is MNHEY and CDR2 is SMNVEV in the germline V gene (reference sequence). This CDR3 contains 16 residues.

This clone was observed once. This chain links TRBV2 with TRBJ1-4; D remains ambiguous. V lost 4 bases to trimming and J lost 7 bases, with 4 bases between them. The CDR3 spans 11 residues. Germline V gene lookup returns CDR1 SNHLY and CDR2 FYNNEI. The CDR3 DNA reads TGTGCCAGCAGTGTTTTTGAAAAACTGTTTTTT. Translated: CASSVFEKLFF.

The chain employs TRBV28 and TRBJ1-4; perhaps TRBD1 as D (5 bases). This CDR3 has 13 residues. Deletions cut 8 bases from V and 2 bases from J, with 9 bases between. Germline lookup yields CDR1 MDHEN and CDR2 SYDVKM. In DNA form, the CDR3 reads TGTGCCAGCCGATGGGGCACTAATGAAAAACTGTTTTTT. Protein: CASRWGTNEKLFF.